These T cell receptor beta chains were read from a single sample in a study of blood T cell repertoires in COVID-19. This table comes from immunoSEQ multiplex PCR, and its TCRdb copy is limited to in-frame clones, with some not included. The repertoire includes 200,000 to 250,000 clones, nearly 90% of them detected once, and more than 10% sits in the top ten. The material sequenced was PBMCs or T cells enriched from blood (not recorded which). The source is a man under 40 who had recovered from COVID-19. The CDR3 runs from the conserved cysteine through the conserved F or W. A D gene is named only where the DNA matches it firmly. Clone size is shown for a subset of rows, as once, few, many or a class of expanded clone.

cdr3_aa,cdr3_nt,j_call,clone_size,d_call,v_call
CASSLQGMRGWDTDTQYF,TGTGCCAGCTCGCTTCAGGGGATGCGAGGATGGGACACAGATACGCAGTATTTT,TRBJ2-3,.,.,TRBV18
CASRPGQHYGYTF,TGTGCCAGCAGACCGGGACAGCACTATGGCTACACCTTC,TRBJ1-2,.,TRBD1,TRBV28
CACPPQGSKEKLFF,TGTGCCTGTCCTCCGCAGGGGTCGAAGGAAAAACTGTTTTTT,TRBJ1-4,.,.,TRBV30
CASSSARGIGNTEAFF,TGTGCCAGCAGCTCCGCTCGGGGTATCGGCAACACTGAAGCTTTCTTT,TRBJ1-1,.,.,TRBV7-8
CASSNAGGQSYEQYF,TGTGCCAGCAGTAACGCGGGGGGGCAGTCCTACGAGCAGTACTTC,TRBJ2-7,.,TRBD2,TRBV2
CASSFSRQAGELFF,TGTGCCAGCAGTTTCAGCCGACAAGCCGGGGAGCTGTTTTTT,TRBJ2-2,.,.,TRBV27
CASSTQGRLGNTIYF,TGTGCCAGCAGCACACAGGGTCGGTTAGGAAACACCATATATTTT,TRBJ1-3,.,.,TRBV7-2
CASSQGGKFTDTQYF,TGTGCCAGCAGCCAGGGCGGGAAATTCACAGATACGCAGTATTTT,TRBJ2-3,.,.,TRBV3-1/TRBV3-2
CASSSSAGQYYEQYF,TGCGCCAGCAGCTCATCGGCCGGACAGTATTACGAGCAGTACTTC,TRBJ2-7,.,.,TRBV5-1
CASSQQSNSPLHF,TGTGCCAGCAGCCAACAGTCAAATTCACCCCTCCACTTT,TRBJ1-6,.,.,TRBV12-3/TRBV12-4
CASSFRGFGNQPQHF,TGTGCCAGCAGTTTTCGCGGTTTTGGCAATCAGCCCCAGCATTTT,TRBJ1-5,.,.,TRBV28
CASTRTGSYYGYTF,TGTGCCAGCACTAGGACAGGGTCGTACTATGGCTACACCTTC,TRBJ1-2,.,TRBD1,TRBV6-6
CASSGGGRIGEKLFF,TGTGCCAGCAGTGGAGGTGGGAGAATTGGAGAAAAACTGTTTTTT,TRBJ1-4,.,.,TRBV27
CASSERKLATYEQYF,TGTGCCAGCAGTGAACGAAAACTAGCTACCTACGAGCAGTACTTC,TRBJ2-7,once,.,TRBV6-1
CASQQAGLYEQYF,TGTGCCAGCCAACAGGCCGGTTTGTACGAGCAGTACTTC,TRBJ2-7,.,.,TRBV28
CASSISWGGAEAFF,TGTGCCAGTAGTATTAGCTGGGGGGGCGCTGAAGCTTTCTTT,TRBJ1-1,.,.,TRBV19
CASSSPGQGAREQFF,TGTGCCAGCAGCTCCCCGGGACAGGGGGCTCGGGAGCAGTTCTTC,TRBJ2-1,.,TRBD1,TRBV5-6
CASGLYGGGRSTDTQYF,TGTGCTAGTGGTTTGTATGGGGGAGGGAGGAGCACAGATACGCAGTATTTT,TRBJ2-3,.,TRBD2,TRBV12-5
CASSPITGTGNTEAFF,TGCGCCAGCAGCCCCATAACCGGGACAGGTAACACTGAAGCTTTCTTT,TRBJ1-1,.,TRBD1,TRBV5-1
CASSSGTGTDTQYF,TGTGCCAGCAGCTCAGGTACCGGCACAGATACGCAGTATTTT,TRBJ2-3,once,.,TRBV7-8
CASSMSQGHANTEAFF,TGTGCCAGTAGTATGTCCCAGGGGCACGCGAACACTGAAGCTTTCTTT,TRBJ1-1,.,.,TRBV19
CASSLVAGMGYTF,TGCGCCAGCAGCTTGGTGGCGGGGATGGGCTACACCTTC,TRBJ1-2,.,.,TRBV5-1
CASSQGGVNQPQHF,TGCGCCAGCAGCCAAGGCGGGGTCAATCAGCCCCAGCATTTT,TRBJ1-5,.,.,TRBV4-1
CTSSQPPGTGEEKLFF,TGCACCAGCAGCCAACCCCCCGGGACAGGGGAAGAAAAACTGTTTTTT,TRBJ1-4,.,.,TRBV1
CASSAGTRPYSTDTQYF,TGTGCCAGCAGCGCCGGGACACGACCTTATAGCACAGATACGCAGTATTTT,TRBJ2-3,.,.,TRBV9
CAWKSSGANVLTF,TGTGCCTGGAAGAGCTCTGGGGCCAACGTCCTGACTTTC,TRBJ2-6,.,.,TRBV30
CASTSDRGQYF,TGTGCCAGCACCAGCGACCGCGGGCAGTACTTC,TRBJ2-7,.,.,TRBV28
CASSTLSANTGELFF,TGTGCCAGTAGTACCCTGAGCGCGAACACCGGGGAGCTGTTTTTT,TRBJ2-2,.,.,TRBV19
CASRAQGGGLETQYF,TGTGCCAGTAGAGCACAGGGTGGAGGATTAGAGACCCAGTACTTC,TRBJ2-5,.,.,TRBV19
CASSVVGTGDSYEQYF,TGTGCCAGTAGTGTCGTAGGGACAGGGGACTCCTACGAGCAGTACTTC,TRBJ2-7,.,TRBD1,TRBV19
CASSHQGDKNIQYF,TGTGCCAGCAGTCATCAGGGTGACAAAAACATTCAGTACTTC,TRBJ2-4,.,.,TRBV6-5
CASGLALRTYEQYF,TGTGCCAGCGGACTAGCGCTTAGAACCTACGAGCAGTACTTC,TRBJ2-7,.,TRBD2,TRBV27
CASRGLAPAEQFF,TGTGCCAGTAGGGGACTAGCCCCCGCGGAGCAGTTCTTC,TRBJ2-1,few,TRBD2,TRBV19
CASSDHVEGEGRNEQFF,TGTGCCAGCAGTGACCACGTAGAGGGAGAAGGTAGAAATGAGCAGTTCTTC,TRBJ2-1,.,.,TRBV6-4
CASSSTGGSRTDTQYF,TGTGCCAGCAGCTCGACAGGGGGCTCAAGAACAGATACGCAGTATTTT,TRBJ2-3,.,TRBD1,TRBV5-6
CASSSGSLGGKHNEQFF,TGCGCCAGCAGTAGCGGGAGCCTAGGGGGGAAACACAATGAGCAGTTCTTC,TRBJ2-1,.,TRBD2,TRBV10-2
CASSLGASGANVLTF,TGTGCCAGCAGCTTAGGTGCGTCTGGGGCCAACGTCCTGACTTTC,TRBJ2-6,.,.,TRBV7-2
CASSVGSSGGPTDTQYF,TGTGCCAGCAGCGTAGGTTCGTCGGGAGGGCCAACAGATACGCAGTATTTT,TRBJ2-3,.,TRBD2,TRBV9
CAWAGGHEAFF,TGTGCCTGGGCTGGGGGACATGAAGCTTTCTTT,TRBJ1-1,.,.,TRBV30
CASSLGTGGTDTQYF,TGCGCCAGCAGCTTGGGTACAGGAGGGACAGATACGCAGTATTTT,TRBJ2-3,.,.,TRBV5-1
CASSLTWTALNTEAFF,TGTGCCAGCAGCCTTACCTGGACAGCTCTGAACACTGAAGCTTTCTTT,TRBJ1-1,.,.,TRBV7-9
CATAPGYTEQYF,TGTGCCACCGCCCCGGGGTATACGGAGCAGTACTTC,TRBJ2-7,.,.,TRBV15
CATRGTSGRPSTYNEQFF,TGTGCCACCAGAGGGACTAGCGGGAGGCCGTCAACCTACAATGAGCAGTTCTTC,TRBJ2-1,once,TRBD2,TRBV24-1
CASSLPGVQGYYEQYF,TGTGCCAGCAGCTTGCCTGGGGTCCAGGGTTACTACGAGCAGTACTTC,TRBJ2-7,once,.,TRBV5-4
CASSYVRSYEQYF,TGTGCCAGCAGTTACGTCAGATCCTACGAGCAGTACTTC,TRBJ2-7,.,.,TRBV6-2/TRBV6-3
CASSWSSGGEAFF,TGTGCCAGCAGTTGGTCTTCGGGGGGCGAAGCTTTCTTT,TRBJ1-1,.,.,TRBV12-3/TRBV12-4
CASTTLGQGGVAGELFF,TGTGCCAGCACCACGCTGGGGCAGGGGGGTGTTGCCGGGGAGCTGTTTTTT,TRBJ2-2,.,.,TRBV5-6
CASRKALARTSGYEQYF,TGCGCCAGCAGAAAAGCACTCGCCCGGACTAGCGGGTACGAGCAGTACTTC,TRBJ2-7,.,TRBD2,TRBV5-1
CASRENNEKLFF,TGTGCCAGCCGGGAGAACAATGAAAAACTGTTTTTT,TRBJ1-4,.,.,TRBV7-2
CASTGALGETQYF,TGTGCCAGCACAGGGGCGCTCGGGGAGACCCAGTACTTC,TRBJ2-5,.,.,TRBV2
CASSRDRGTVGNQPQHF,TGTGCCAGCAGCCGGGACAGGGGGACGGTTGGCAATCAGCCCCAGCATTTT,TRBJ1-5,once,TRBD1,TRBV4-2
CASSIRGQPQHF,TGTGCCAGTAGTATAAGGGGTCAGCCCCAGCATTTT,TRBJ1-5,.,.,TRBV19
CASSWEGNTIYF,TGCGCCAGCAGCTGGGAGGGAAACACCATATATTTT,TRBJ1-3,.,.,TRBV5-1
CATSRPAILTGELFF,TGTGCCACCAGCAGACCTGCTATCCTGACCGGGGAGCTGTTTTTT,TRBJ2-2,few,.,TRBV15
CSVEGRGGYNEQFF,TGCAGCGTTGAAGGTAGGGGCGGCTACAATGAGCAGTTCTTC,TRBJ2-1,.,.,TRBV29-1